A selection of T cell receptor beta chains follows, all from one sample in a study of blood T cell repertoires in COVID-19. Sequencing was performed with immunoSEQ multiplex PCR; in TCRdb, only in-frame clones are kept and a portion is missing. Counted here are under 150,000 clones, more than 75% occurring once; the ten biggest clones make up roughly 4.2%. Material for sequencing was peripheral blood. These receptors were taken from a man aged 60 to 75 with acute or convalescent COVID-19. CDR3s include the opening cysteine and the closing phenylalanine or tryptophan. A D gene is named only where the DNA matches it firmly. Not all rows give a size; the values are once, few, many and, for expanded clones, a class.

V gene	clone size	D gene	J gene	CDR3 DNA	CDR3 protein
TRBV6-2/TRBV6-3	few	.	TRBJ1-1	TGTGCCAGCAGCTCTAGGTTCACAGGGAACACTGAAGCTTTCTTT	CASSSRFTGNTEAFF
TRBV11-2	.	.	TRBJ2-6	TGTGCCAGCAGCTTACCCGCCGGCTCTGGGGCCAACGTCCTGACTTTC	CASSLPAGSGANVLTF
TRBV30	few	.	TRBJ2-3	TGTGCCTGGAGTGAACCGGGGGGCGTTACGCAGTATTTT	CAWSEPGGVTQYF
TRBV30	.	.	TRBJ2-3	TGTGCCTGGAGTGCGACAGCCCTATGGTTCTTT	CAWSATALWFF
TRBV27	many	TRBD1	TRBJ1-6	TGTGCCAGCAGTTGGGACAGCGGTAATTCACCCCTCCACTTT	CASSWDSGNSPLHF
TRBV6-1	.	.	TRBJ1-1	TGTGCCAGCAGCCGACAAAACGCGGAAGCTTTCTTT	CASSRQNAEAFF
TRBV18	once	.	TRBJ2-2	TGTGCCAGCAATGACAGAACCCTTACCGGGGAGCTGTTTTTT	CASNDRTLTGELFF
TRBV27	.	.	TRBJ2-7	TGTGCCAGCAGTTTCTACCAGGGTTACGAGCAGTACTTC	CASSFYQGYEQYF
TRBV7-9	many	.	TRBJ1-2	TGTGCCAGCAACTACCATCCAGGGGTCTATTATGGCTACACCTTC	CASNYHPGVYYGYTF
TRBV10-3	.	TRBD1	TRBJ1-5	TGTGCCATCCAGGGGGGAGGCAATCAGCCCCAGCATTTT	CAIQGGGNQPQHF
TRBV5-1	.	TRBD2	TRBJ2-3	TGCGCCAGCAGCTTGTCGCCTAGCGGGGTCGCAGATACGCAGTATTTT	CASSLSPSGVADTQYF
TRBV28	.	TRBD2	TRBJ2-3	TGTGCCAGCGATGCTAGCGGGATGGACACAGATACGCAGTATTTT	CASDASGMDTDTQYF
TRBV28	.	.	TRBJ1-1	TGTGCCAGCGGCATGAACACTGAAGCTTTCTTT	CASGMNTEAFF
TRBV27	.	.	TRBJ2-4	TGTGCCAGCAGCCCATACGGCCGGCCAGGGAAAAACATTCAGTACTTC	CASSPYGRPGKNIQYF
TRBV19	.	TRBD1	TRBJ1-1	TGTGCCAGTAGTGCGGACAGGGGGCAAGCTGAAGCTTTCTTT	CASSADRGQAEAFF
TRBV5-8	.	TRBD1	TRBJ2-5	TGTGCCAGCAGCCGACGGGACAGGAGCTCGCAAGAGACCCAGTACTTC	CASSRRDRSSQETQYF
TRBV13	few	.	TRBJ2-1	TGTGCCAGCAGCTTTCTACCTTCCTACAATGAGCAGTTCTTC	CASSFLPSYNEQFF
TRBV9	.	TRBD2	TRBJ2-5	TGTGCCAGCAGCGTAGGGCAGTATAGCGGGACGGGCCCGGAGACCCAGTACTTC	CASSVGQYSGTGPETQYF
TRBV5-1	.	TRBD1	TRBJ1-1	TGCGCCAGCAGCCTCAACCCAGGACAGGGGAACACTGAAGCTTTCTTT	CASSLNPGQGNTEAFF
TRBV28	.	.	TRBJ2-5	TGTGCCAGCAGTTTAGGGGGGAGGCAGCAAGAGACCCAGTACTTC	CASSLGGRQQETQYF
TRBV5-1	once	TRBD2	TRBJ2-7	TGCGCCAGCAGCTTGGATGCTAGCGGCTCCTACGAGCAGTACTTC	CASSLDASGSYEQYF
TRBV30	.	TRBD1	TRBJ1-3	TGTGCCTGTTTCGGACAGGGGGACACCATATATTTT	CACFGQGDTIYF
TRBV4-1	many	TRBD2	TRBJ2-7	TGCGCCAGCAGCCATACTAGCGGGAGCTACGAGCAGTACTTC	CASSHTSGSYEQYF
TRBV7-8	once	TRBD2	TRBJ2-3	TGTGCCAGCAGCTTAGGGATTGAAGCGGGGTTCACAGATACGCAGTATTTT	CASSLGIEAGFTDTQYF
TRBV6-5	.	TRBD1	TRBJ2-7	TGTGCCAGCAGTTACTCGAGCACAGGGGGCCTCTACGAGCAGTACTTC	CASSYSSTGGLYEQYF
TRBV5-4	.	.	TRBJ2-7	TGTGCCAGCAGCTTTAATACAGGGCCAAGCGAGCAGTACTTC	CASSFNTGPSEQYF
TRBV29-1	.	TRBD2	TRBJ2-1	TGCAGCGTCCGGGGACTAGCGGGATACAATGAGCAGTTCTTC	CSVRGLAGYNEQFF
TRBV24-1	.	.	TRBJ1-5	TGTGCCACCAGTGATTCCAGGACACCTCAGGATCAGCCCCAGCATTTT	CATSDSRTPQDQPQHF
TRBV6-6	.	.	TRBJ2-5	TGTGCCACACGGACAGCCTGGGAAACCCAAGAGACCCAGTACTTC	CATRTAWETQETQYF
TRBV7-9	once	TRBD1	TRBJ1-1	TGTGCCAGCAGCTTTCAACAGGGGGCTACTGAAGCTTTCTTT	CASSFQQGATEAFF
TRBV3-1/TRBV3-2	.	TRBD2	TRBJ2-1	TGTGCCAGCAGCCAAGCGGGACTAGCGGGATATAGTGGCAATGAGCAGTTCTTC	CASSQAGLAGYSGNEQFF
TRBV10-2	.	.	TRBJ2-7	TGCGCCAGCAGTGAGTCTACGAGGGACGAGCAGTACTTC	CASSESTRDEQYF
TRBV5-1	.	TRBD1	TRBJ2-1	TGCGCCAGCGGATCCGGGACAGGGGGCCCAAATGAGCAGTTCTTC	CASGSGTGGPNEQFF
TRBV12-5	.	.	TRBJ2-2	TGTGCTAGTGGCACTGGACTATCTAACACCGGGGAGCTGTTTTTT	CASGTGLSNTGELFF
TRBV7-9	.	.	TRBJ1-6	TGTGCCAGCAGCCCTCTAGGCAGTTCACCCCTCCACTTT	CASSPLGSSPLHF
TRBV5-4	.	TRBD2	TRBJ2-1	TGTGCCAGCAGCCGGGGGCTGACAGGATCCGGACTAGCGGCCTACAATGAGCAGTTCTTC	CASSRGLTGSGLAAYNEQFF
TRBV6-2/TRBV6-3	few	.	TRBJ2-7	TGTGCCAGCAGTTTTCCTAGCGTCTACGAGCAGTACTTC	CASSFPSVYEQYF